Presented here are 29 T cell receptor beta chains from one specimen sequenced in a study of regulatory T cells in long-lasting Graves disease. Construction of TCR beta libraries relied on iRepertoire HTBI primers and on Arm-PCR targeting CDR3 regions. TCRdb used MiXCR to reprocess the multiplex PCR reads, holding one entry per CDR3 protein. Here the sample spans hundreds of thousands of distinct CDR3 sequences, roughly 16% being singletons. Indicated time point: newly diagnosed GD, antithyroid drugs for less than 3 months. After RNA was extracted from PBMCs, the TCR library was made from it. Sequenced here: peripheral blood mononuclear cells (PBMCs), sampled at new diagnosis, from a patient treated with antithyroid drugs. Every receptor here comes from a female donor with Graves disease.

This clonotype was seen ten or more times. This chain uses TRBV28 with TRBJ2-1, with 8 bases aligning to TRBD1. Germline V gene lookup returns CDR1 MDHEN and CDR2 SYDVKM. The CDR3 is made up of 12 amino acids. V was clipped by 3 bases and J by 13 bases; unmatched bases: 5. DNA of the CDR3: TGTGCCAGCAGTTTCAGGGGGCGAAAACAGTTCTTC. Its translation is CASSFRGRKQFF.

The chain is built from TRBV10-3 and TRBJ2-6; the match to TRBD1 covers 8 bases. V lost 11 bases and J lost 0; bases outside the gene matches: 12. The CDR3 is made up of 17 amino acids. The germline gives CDR1 ENHRY, CDR2 SYGVKD. CDR3 coding DNA: TGTGCCTACCCCGTGGCAGGGGGCCTCTCTGGGGCCAACGTCCTGACTTTC. Its protein product is CAYPVAGGLSGANVLTF.

This clonotype has ten or more counts. The chain links TRBV7-9 to TRBJ1-5, with D possibly matching TRBD1 (5 bases). This CDR3 has 15 amino acids. Trimming took off 5 bases at V and 4 bases at J, with 15 bases between the two ends. CDR1 and CDR2 (germline): SEHNR, FQNEAQ (reference sequence). CDR3 sequence reads: CASSPDFAGNQPQHF. The CDR3 nucleotides read TGTGCCAGCAGCCCGGATTTCGCAGGGAATCAGCCCCAGCATTTT.

This clonotype showed up many times. The rearrangement joins TRBV13 to TRBJ2-5; TRBD2 matches 10 bases. CDR1 and CDR2 from the germline V gene are PRHDT and FYEKMQ (reference sequence). The CDR3 runs to 16 residues. V lost 5 bases to trimming and J lost 4 bases; unmatched junction nucleotides: 10. DNA for the CDR3: TGTGCCAGCAGCCGGCGGGCTAGCGGGAGTAGAGAGACCCAGTACTTC. Encoded protein: CASSRRASGSRETQYF.

Only a few counts were recorded for this clonotype. This chain connects TRBV12-3 or TRBV12-4 to TRBJ2-2, with D possibly matching TRBD2 (5 bases). With 3 bases removed from V and 3 bases from J, the gap between germline ends came to 8 bases. This CDR3 is 14 amino acids long. The CDR3 sequence is CASSFTGYTGELFF. The CDR3 coding sequence is TGTGCCAGCAGTTTTACGGGGTACACCGGGGAGCTGTTTTTT.

This clonotype occurred many times. The CDR3 nucleotides read TGTGCCAGCAGTTTCCGATTATCATTAGGGGGAGGGGCCGAGCAGTACTTC. Translation gives CASSFRLSLGGGAEQYF. The chain carries TRBV27 and TRBJ2-7; TRBD2 might be the D (7 bases). Per the germline V gene, CDR1 is MNHEY and CDR2 is SMNVEV (reference sequence). The CDR3 totals 17 residues. Trimming took 3 bases from V and 6 from J, leaving 24 bases between them.

The rearrangement joins TRBV6-2 or TRBV6-3 to TRBJ2-1; D unresolved. V lost 3 bases and J lost 8, with 11 bases in between. Germline V gene lookup returns CDR1 MNHEY and CDR2 SVGEGT. The CDR3 is 13 residues long. CDR3 coding DNA: TGTGCCAGCAGTTATCGTGCGAGCGATGAGCAGTTCTTC. Amino acids: CASSYRASDEQFF.

This clonotype showed up many times. The chain has TRBV6-1 and TRBJ1-6, with 8 bases lining up with TRBD1. This CDR3 region has 14 residues. The J segment lost 14 bases and the V segment lost 8 bases, leaving 14 bases of the junction unmatched. CDR1 and CDR2 (germline): MNHNS, SASEGT. CDR3 bases: TGTGCCAGCGGTCCCGACAGGGGTTCGTTCACCCTCCACTTT. Protein sequence: CASGPDRGSFTLHF.

This clonotype was picked up a small number of times. V and J are TRBV7-6 and TRBJ1-2; the D is unclear. This CDR3 spans 15 amino acids. The germline V gene has CDR1 SGHVS and CDR2 FNYEAQ. V dropped 4 bases and J dropped 4 bases, with 16 bases sitting between them. This chain's CDR3 is CASSSRTESSYGYTF. The CDR3 DNA sequence: TGTGCCAGCAGCTCCCGGACCGAGAGTTCCTATGGCTACACCTTC.

In this sample, this clonotype turned up many times. The gene calls are TRBV29-1 and TRBJ1-1; a possible D gene is TRBD1 (6 bases). Trimming left V 6 bases short and J 1 base short, with 12 bases between. Germline V lookup: CDR1 SQVTM, CDR2 ANQGSEA. The length of the CDR3 is 13 residues. This CDR3 reads CSVGDTTNTEAFF. In DNA form, the CDR3 reads TGCAGCGTCGGGGACACGACGAACACTGAAGCTTTCTTT. The full variable domain, with the rest looked up from reference TRBV29-1 and TRBJ1-1, is SAVISQKPSRDICQRGTSLTIQCQVDSQVTMMFWYRQQPGQSLTLIATANQGSEATYESGFVIDKFPISRPNLTFSTLTVSNMSPEDSSIYLCSVGDTTNTEAFFGQGTRLTVV.

There are many counts of this clonotype. CDR3 sequence: CASSVGILNTEAFF. The DNA of the CDR3 is TGTGCCAGCAGCGTGGGGATCTTAAACACTGAAGCTTTCTTT. V is TRBV9 and J is TRBJ1-1, with no clear D. V lost 2 bases to trimming and J lost 2 bases, with 10 bases between them. From germline, CDR1 is SGDLS and CDR2 YYNGEE. The CDR3 extends over 14 amino acids.

This rearrangement joins TRBV6-2 or TRBV6-3 to TRBJ2-7; possibly TRBD2 for D (5 bases). The germline CDR1 and CDR2 sequences are MNHEY and SVGEGT. The CDR3 runs 17 residues. V lost 6 bases and J lost 3, with 24 bases in between. The CDR3 loop is CASSYEGPAGLYYEQYF. The CDR3 bases are TGTGCCAGCAGCTACGAGGGTCCCGCAGGACTGTACTACGAGCAGTACTTC.

This clonotype was counted ten times or more. The V gene is TRBV6-9, the J gene TRBJ1-2, with TRBD1 matching over 8 bases. Germline CDR1 is MNHGY and CDR2 is SVAAGI. The length of the CDR3 is 14 residues. V was clipped by 3 bases and J by 3 bases; unmatched bases: 3. CDR3 nucleotides: TGTGCCAGCAGTTACGGGACAGGCGACTATGGCTACACCTTC. Translating gives CASSYGTGDYGYTF.

The chain recombines TRBV6-1 with TRBJ1-4, with D tentatively TRBD1 (6 bases). The CDR3 covers 16 residues. V was shortened by 6 bases and J by 1 base, with 15 bases between the two germline ends. The germline gives CDR1 MNHNS, CDR2 SASEGT. CDR3 sequence: CASSVQGPGTNEKLFF. The DNA for the CDR3 is TGTGCCAGCAGCGTACAGGGCCCGGGAACTAATGAAAAACTGTTTTTT.

The chain couples TRBV5-1 to TRBJ2-7; D not resolved. V was clipped by 5 bases and J by 2 bases, with 11 bases between them. The CDR3 sequence is 13 residues long. Per the germline V gene, CDR1 is SGHRS and CDR2 is YFSETQ. In DNA form, the CDR3 reads TGCGCCAGCAGGCGACCACCCACCTACGAGCAGTACTTC. This sequence encodes CASRRPPTYEQYF.

There are many counts of this clonotype. The V and J genes are TRBV12-3 or TRBV12-4 and TRBJ2-7; D is unresolved. The V end lost 1 base, the J end lost 0 bases, and 10 bases lay between the germline ends. The CDR3 contains 15 residues. The CDR3 loop reads CASSLGVGSSYEQYF. CDR3 bases: TGTGCCAGCAGTTTAGGAGTAGGCAGCTCCTACGAGCAGTACTTC.

At least ten counts were recorded for this clonotype. This rearrangement joins TRBV18 to TRBJ1-1; D uncertain. This CDR3 has 13 residues. V shed 7 bases and J shed 3 bases, with 12 bases lying between them. The germline gives CDR1 KGHSH, CDR2 LQKENI. This CDR3 reads CASFLSRDTEAFF. CDR3 nucleotides: TGTGCCAGCTTCTTAAGCCGGGACACTGAAGCTTTCTTT.

There are many counts of this clonotype. The chain recombines TRBV19 with TRBJ2-3, with TRBD2 matching over 11 bases. Germline V lookup: CDR1 LNHDA, CDR2 SQIVND (reference sequence). V lost 4 bases to trimming and J lost 0 bases; unmatched junction nucleotides: 3. The CDR3 length is 16 residues. The CDR3 DNA reads TGTGCCAGTAGTACTTGGACTAGCGGGAGCACAGATACGCAGTATTTT. It translates to CASSTWTSGSTDTQYF.

This clonotype has at least ten counts. The J gene is TRBJ1-5, the V gene TRBV6-5; D gene ambiguous. The V end was cut by 2 bases, the J end by 3 bases, with 17 bases between. CDR3 size: 17 residues. From germline, CDR1 is MNHEY and CDR2 SVGAGI. CDR3 region: CASSYVGGRMTNQPQHF. CDR3 sequence (DNA): TGTGCCAGCAGTTACGTGGGCGGCAGGATGACCAATCAGCCCCAGCATTTT.

In this sample, this clonotype turned up many times. The V gene is TRBV12-3 or TRBV12-4, the J gene TRBJ1-2, with D maybe TRBD1 (6 bases). The CDR3 contains 16 residues. The germline V and J ends were trimmed by 2 bases and 2 bases, with 15 bases remaining between them. CDR3 bases: TGTGCCAGCAGTTTACTAAGAGGCAGGGGCAACTATGGCTACACCTTC. Translating gives CASSLLRGRGNYGYTF.

This clonotype was observed many times. The chain couples TRBV6-2 or TRBV6-3 to TRBJ2-1, with 9 bases matching TRBD1. Germline trimming cut 4 bases from V and 8 bases from J; bases unmatched to any gene: 12. This CDR3 contains 16 residues. Germline V gene data show CDR1 as MNHEY and CDR2 as SVGEGT. This CDR3 reads CASSFGPGQGRDEQFF. CDR3 nucleotide sequence: TGTGCCAGCAGTTTCGGTCCGGGACAGGGTCGCGATGAGCAGTTCTTC.

This clonotype showed up just a few times. The CDR3 spells CASRTGGYQPQHF. The DNA of the CDR3 is TGTGCCAGCAGGACAGGGGGTTATCAGCCCCAGCATTTT. V usage is TRBV2 and J usage is TRBJ1-5, with 9 positions matching TRBD1. From germline, CDR1 is SNHLY and CDR2 FYNNEI. This CDR3 has 13 amino acids. With 6 bases clipped from V and 5 bases from J, the junction kept 2 bases outside the gene matches. The entire variable domain, with the rest obtained from reference TRBV2 and TRBJ1-5, is as follows: EPEVTQTPSHQVTQMGQEVILRCVPISNHLYFYWYRQILGQKVEFLVSFYNNEISEKSEIFDDQFSVERPDGSNFTLKIRSTKLEDSAMYFCASRTGGYQPQHFGDGTRLSIL.

This clonotype was seen at least ten times. The rearrangement joins TRBV7-9 to TRBJ2-1; possibly TRBD2 for D (6 bases). Deletions cut 6 bases from V and 8 bases from J, with 14 bases between. Germline V gene sequence: CDR1 SEHNR, CDR2 FQNEAQ (reference sequence). CDR3 size: 13 residues. The CDR3 DNA is TGTGCCAGCAGTTTAACTGGGGGGTATGAGCAGTTCTTC. Translating gives CASSLTGGYEQFF.

The J gene is TRBJ2-3, the V gene TRBV6-9; no clear D gene. The CDR3 loop spans 15 amino acids. The germline gives CDR1 MNHGY, CDR2 SVAAGI. V was shortened by 3 bases and J by 2 bases, with 12 bases between the two germline ends. The CDR3 loop reads CASSYRDKNTDTQYF. CDR3 nucleotides: TGTGCCAGCAGTTACCGAGACAAGAACACAGATACGCAGTATTTT.

This clonotype was seen ten or more times. CDR3 nucleotide sequence: TGTGCCAGCAGCTCTAGTCTTTTGCCGGCAAACTATGGCTACACCTTC. Its protein is CASSSSLLPANYGYTF. This rearrangement joins TRBV12-3 or TRBV12-4 to TRBJ1-2; D ambiguous. The CDR3 length is 16 residues. V lost 6 bases and J 2 bases, leaving 19 bases between the germline ends.

This clonotype was found many times. This rearrangement joins TRBV10-3 to TRBJ2-7; 10 nucleotides line up with TRBD1. Germline CDR1 and CDR2: ENHRY and SYGVKD. CDR3 length equals 14 residues. V was pared by 5 bases and J by 0 bases, with 1 base of the junction left unmatched. The CDR3 loop reads CAISRTGGSYEQYF. CDR3 in DNA: TGTGCCATCAGTCGGACAGGGGGCTCCTACGAGCAGTACTTC.

This clonotype came up many times. The chain has TRBV6-2 or TRBV6-3 and TRBJ2-7; 10 positions agree with TRBD2. The trim removed 9 bases at V and 2 bases at J, leaving 4 bases unmatched. In germline, CDR1 is MNHEY, CDR2 SVGEGT. CDR3 length: 13 residues. CDR3: CASGLAETYEQYF. The CDR3 nucleotides read TGTGCCAGTGGACTAGCGGAGACCTACGAGCAGTACTTC.

This clonotype was recorded a few times. The chain uses TRBV4-1 and TRBJ2-7, with 7 bases that match TRBD1. The CDR3 consists of 16 residues. Trimming removed 1 base from V and 2 bases from J; junction bases left unmatched: 8. The germline gives CDR1 MGHRA, CDR2 YSYEKL. The CDR3 DNA follows: TGCGCCAGCAGCCAAGTGTGGGACAGTAAAACCTACGAGCAGTACTTC. Translated, it gives CASSQVWDSKTYEQYF.

At least ten counts were recorded for this clonotype. The chain couples TRBV24-1 to TRBJ1-3; D gene unclear. This CDR3 comprises 15 residues. V shed 3 bases and J shed 1 base, with 9 bases lying between them. Germline V CDR1 and CDR2: KGHDR, SFDVKD. The CDR3 spells CATSDPMGSGNTIYF. CDR3 DNA sequence: TGTGCCACCAGTGATCCTATGGGGTCTGGAAACACCATATATTTT.